This T cell receptor (beta chain) comes out of a study of cytomegalovirus exposure and HLA in healthy donors. Vbeta (60) and Jbeta (13) primers were used in the PCR. Only in-frame clones appear in the TCRdb table, and some are missing; sequencing was by immunoSEQ multiplex PCR. The data contain approximately 100,000 clones, 75% of them singletons. A word on this clone: Antigen: not known.

Broader study findings: Analyzed later, association rates of TCRs varied across HLA loci, with DRB1 most and HLA-C fewest. Later analysis identified 15,000 to 20,000 TCR beta sequences associated with HLA alleles, using a false discovery rate threshold of 0.05. According to the study, around 160 TCR beta chains were cytomegalovirus-associated. Earlier results showed most TCR beta V segments being productive about 87% or about 30% of the time.

Germline-derived CDR1 and CDR2 are SGDLS and YYNGEE. The V and J ends lost 4 bases and 0 bases, in that order; junction bases with no gene match: 16. This CDR3 has 20 amino acids. The clonotype was recovered from a man aged 45-60 years in good health and CMV-seronegative. Specimen: PBMCs. This chain links TRBV9 with TRBJ2-6, with 7 bases identical to TRBD1. The CDR3 protein is CASSSHRGPTANSGANVLTF. The DNA of the CDR3 is TGTGCCAGCAGCTCTCACAGGGGTCCCACTGCAAACTCTGGGGCCAACGTCCTGACTTTC.